This T cell receptor beta chain was sequenced for a study of identical twins. TCRdb passed the 5' RACE reads through MiXCR, listing each CDR3 protein once. The data contain 220,000 or so distinct CDR3 sequences, 5.5% to 7% of them singletons. The germline gives CDR1 DFQATT, CDR2 SNEGSKA (reference sequence). The CDR3 runs 16 residues. With V trimmed by 4 bases and J by 3 bases, 12 bases remained unmatched. This clonotype turned up a few times. These data are also associated with another study on yellow fever vaccine responses in identical twins.

V gene TRBV20-1 combines with J gene TRBJ2-3, with TRBD2 identical over 8 bases. Sequencing used memory (CD45RO+) T cells sorted from blood. The TCR was taken from a woman under 30 in good health. CDR3 DNA sequence: TGCAGTGCTAAGGGTTGGGCGCGGGGGGTTACAGATACGCAGTATTTT. Translated: CSAKGWARGVTDTQYF.